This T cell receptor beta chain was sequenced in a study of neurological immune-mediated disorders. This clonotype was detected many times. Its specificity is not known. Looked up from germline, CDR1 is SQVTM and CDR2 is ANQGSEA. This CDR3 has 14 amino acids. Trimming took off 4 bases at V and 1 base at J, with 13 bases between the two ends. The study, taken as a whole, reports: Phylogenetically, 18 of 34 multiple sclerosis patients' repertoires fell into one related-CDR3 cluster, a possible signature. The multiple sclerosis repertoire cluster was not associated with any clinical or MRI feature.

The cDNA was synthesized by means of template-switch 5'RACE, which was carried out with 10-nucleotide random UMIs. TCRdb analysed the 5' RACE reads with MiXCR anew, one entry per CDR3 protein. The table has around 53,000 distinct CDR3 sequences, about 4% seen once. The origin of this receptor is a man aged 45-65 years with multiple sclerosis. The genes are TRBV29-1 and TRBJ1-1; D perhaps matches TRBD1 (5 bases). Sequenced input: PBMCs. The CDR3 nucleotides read TGCAGCGTTGGCGGGGGACCCGGGAACACTGAAGCTTTCTTT. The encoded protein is CSVGGGPGNTEAFF.